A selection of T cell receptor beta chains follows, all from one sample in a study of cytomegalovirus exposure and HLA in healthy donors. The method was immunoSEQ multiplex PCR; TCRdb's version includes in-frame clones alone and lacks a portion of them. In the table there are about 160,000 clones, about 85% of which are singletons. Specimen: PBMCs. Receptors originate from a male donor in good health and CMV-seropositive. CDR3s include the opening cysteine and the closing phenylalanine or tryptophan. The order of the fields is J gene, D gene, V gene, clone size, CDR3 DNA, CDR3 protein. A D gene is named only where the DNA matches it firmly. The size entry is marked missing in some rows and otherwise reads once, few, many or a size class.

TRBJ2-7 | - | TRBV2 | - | TGTGCCAGCCAACCCCGGGACTGGCCGACCGAGCAGTACTTC | CASQPRDWPTEQYF
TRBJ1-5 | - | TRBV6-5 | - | TGTGCCAGCAGCGCCGGAAAAGGGGGCAATCAGCCCCAGCATTTT | CASSAGKGGNQPQHF
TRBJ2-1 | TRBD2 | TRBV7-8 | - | TGTGCCAGCAGCTTAGAGACTAGCGGGGGGAATGAGCAGTTCTTC | CASSLETSGGNEQFF
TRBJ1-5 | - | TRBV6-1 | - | TGTGCCAGCGGGGGCGAGAGAAATCAGCCCCAGCATTTT | CASGGERNQPQHF
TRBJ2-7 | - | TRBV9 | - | TGTGCCAGCAGCGTAACCCCCAGTCCCTCCTACGAGCAGTACTTC | CASSVTPSPSYEQYF
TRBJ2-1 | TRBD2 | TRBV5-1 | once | TGCGCCAGCAGCCGCGGACTAGCGGGAGAGCAGTTCTTC | CASSRGLAGEQFF
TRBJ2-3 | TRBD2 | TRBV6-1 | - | TGTGCCAGCAGTGGGACTAGCCTGAACCCAGATACGCAGTATTTT | CASSGTSLNPDTQYF
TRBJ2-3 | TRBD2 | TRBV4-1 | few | TGCGCCAGCAGCCAAGCGGGAGGGCCGAATACGCAGTATTTT | CASSQAGGPNTQYF
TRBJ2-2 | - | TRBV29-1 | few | TGCAGCGTTCCAGATATGAGCGGGTCCGGGGAGCTGTTTTTT | CSVPDMSGSGELFF
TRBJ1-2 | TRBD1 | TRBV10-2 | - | TGCGCCAGCAGTACCGGGACAGAGACCTATGGCTACACCTTC | CASSTGTETYGYTF
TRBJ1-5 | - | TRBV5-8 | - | TGTGCCAGCAGCTTGGAAAAGGCAGGGCACAATCAGCCCCAGCATTTT | CASSLEKAGHNQPQHF
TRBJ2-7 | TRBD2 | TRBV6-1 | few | TGTGCCAGCAGTGTTCCCGGGACTAGCTACGAGCAGTACTTC | CASSVPGTSYEQYF
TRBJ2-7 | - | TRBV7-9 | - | TGTGCCAGCACCCCCCTAGACCGCTACCTCGCCTACGAGCAGTACTTC | CASTPLDRYLAYEQYF
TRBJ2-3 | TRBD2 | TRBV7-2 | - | TGTGCCAGCAGCTTAACGGGAGGGCCATTGGATACGCAGTATTTT | CASSLTGGPLDTQYF
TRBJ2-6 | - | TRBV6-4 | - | TGTGCCAGTAGTCCCGGGGGCTCTGGGGCCAACGTCCTGACTTTC | CASSPGGSGANVLTF
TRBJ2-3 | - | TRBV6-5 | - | TGTGCCAGCAGCCCCCCGGTACCAGATACGCAGTATTTT | CASSPPVPDTQYF